One sample yielded the 11 T cell receptor beta chains listed below, sequenced in a study of cytomegalovirus exposure and HLA in healthy donors. PCR used 60 Vbeta primers and 13 Jbeta primers. Repertoires were generated with immunoSEQ multiplex PCR, while TCRdb's copy carries only in-frame clones and drops some. This listing includes 70,000 or so clones. What was sequenced was PBMCs. The receptors derive from a female donor in good health and CMV-seropositive.

This chain links TRBV6-1 with TRBJ2-7; 7 nucleotides align to TRBD2. This CDR3 has 14 residues. Germline V CDR1 and CDR2: MNHNS, SASEGT. The J segment lost 2 bases and the V segment lost 2 bases, leaving 3 bases of the junction unmatched. The CDR3 DNA is TGTGCCAGCAGTGAACGGAGCGGGGCCTACGAGCAGTACTTC. The encoded protein is CASSERSGAYEQYF.

The chain carries TRBV5-3 and TRBJ2-1, with no clear D. TRBV5-3 is known as an ORF, though its function is uncertain. Trimming pared 2 bases from V and 3 bases from J, leaving 3 bases between. The CDR3 consists of 12 residues. In DNA, the CDR3 is TGTGCCAGAAGCTTCAGCTACAATGAGCAGTTCTTC. It yields the protein CARSFSYNEQFF.

The chain carries TRBV5-1 and TRBJ2-7, with 9 bases that match TRBD1. Unmatched junction bases numbered 6, after V lost 4 bases and J lost 1 base. Per the germline V gene, CDR1 is SGHRS and CDR2 is YFSETQ. The CDR3 has 15 residues. The CDR3 region has the DNA TGCGCCAGCAGCGAGAACAGGGGGCCGTCCTACGAGCAGTACTTC. Translating it yields CASSENRGPSYEQYF.

The V and J genes are TRBV9 and TRBJ2-3, with D perhaps TRBD1 (7 bases). Per the germline V gene, CDR1 is SGDLS and CDR2 is YYNGEE. There are 16 residues in the CDR3. Between the trimmed V and J ends, which lost 5 bases and 3 bases, there was a span of 19 bases. The CDR3 reads CASSAIGRQGTDTQYF. The CDR3 bases are TGTGCCAGCAGTGCCATCGGGAGACAGGGTACAGATACGCAGTATTTT.

This rearrangement joins TRBV28 to TRBJ2-1; 7 bases are shared with TRBD2. The CDR3 runs 15 residues. Germline V gene sequence: CDR1 MDHEN, CDR2 SYDVKM. V trimming: 3 bases; J trimming: 3 bases; junction bases outside the gene matches: 5. CDR3 bases: TGTGCCAGCAGTTTTCGGGCGGGAGTCTACAATGAGCAGTTCTTC. Encoded protein: CASSFRAGVYNEQFF.

This chain joins TRBV20-1 and TRBJ2-1; no definite D call. The V gene's germline CDR1 is DFQATT and CDR2 SNEGSKA (reference sequence). With 6 bases removed from V and 8 bases from J, the gap between germline ends came to 11 bases. CDR3 length: 11 amino acids. The CDR3 DNA sequence: TGCAGTGCCATCACTGTAGATGAGCAGTTCTTC. This sequence encodes CSAITVDEQFF.

V gene TRBV2 combines with J gene TRBJ1-4; TRBD1 matches 12 bases. The trim removed 9 bases at V and 5 bases at J, leaving 10 bases unmatched. This CDR3 has 16 amino acids. Looked up from germline, CDR1 is SNHLY and CDR2 is FYNNEI. CDR3 amino acids: CASTEGQGALNEKLFF. CDR3 sequence (DNA): TGTGCCAGTACTGAGGGACAGGGGGCGTTGAATGAAAAACTGTTTTTT.

The V gene is TRBV4-3, the J gene TRBJ1-1; D gene uncertain. Germline CDR1 is LGHNA and CDR2 is YSLEER. CDR3 size: 17 residues. Trimming removed 0 bases at V and 2 bases at J, with 16 bases between. Written as DNA, the CDR3 is TGCGCCAGCAGCCAAGAAGTGATGATGTCGGGTAACACTGAAGCTTTCTTT. Protein product: CASSQEVMMSGNTEAFF.

The chain combines TRBV19 with TRBJ1-2, with D maybe TRBD1 (6 bases). Germline V lookup: CDR1 LNHDA, CDR2 SQIVND (reference sequence). CDR3 length: 14 amino acids. The V gene lost 7 bases and the J gene lost 3 bases, with 15 bases spanning the gap. DNA for the CDR3: TGTGCCAGTAAGGCCCAGGGGAGCGACTATGGCTACACCTTC. Protein sequence: CASKAQGSDYGYTF.

The V call is TRBV4-2, the J call TRBJ1-1, with a weak D call TRBD1 (6 bases). CDR1 LGHNA and CDR2 YNFKEQ come from the germline V gene. The V gene lost 7 bases and the J gene lost 4 bases, with 10 bases spanning the gap. The CDR3 runs 12 residues. The CDR3 loop is CASKTGTTEAFF. The CDR3, as DNA: TGTGCCAGCAAGACAGGTACCACTGAAGCTTTCTTT.

The rearrangement uses TRBV7-8 and TRBJ1-1, with a possible D match to TRBD1 (6 bases). Germline V gene lookup returns CDR1 SGHVS and CDR2 FQNEAQ. V was cut by 3 bases and J by 4 bases, with 12 bases left in between. The CDR3 covers 14 residues. The CDR3 bases are TGTGCCAGCAGCTTTGGGGGCGGTAGCACTGAAGCTTTCTTT. The encoded protein is CASSFGGGSTEAFF.